The entry below gives a single TCR beta chain sequence along with its context. Looked up from germline, CDR1 is SGHRS and CDR2 is YFSETQ. The CDR3 is made up of 14 amino acids. Trimming cost V 7 bases and J 0 bases, with 13 bases left between them. This record comes from a study of blood T cell repertoires in COVID-19. In the original analysis: It was from reference gene primer amplification that nucleated cell counts were estimated. Profiled with immunoSEQ multiplex PCR; TCRdb holds only in-frame clones, not every one. That table furnishes V, J and clone size, whereas the DNA furnished D and trimming. The data contain roughly 200,000 clones, 84% of them seen just once; the ten biggest clones take up 3% to 3.5%.

The sample consisted of PBMCs or T cells enriched from blood (not recorded which). This receptor was obtained from a woman between 25 and 40 years old who had been exposed to COVID-19. This chain uses TRBV5-1 with TRBJ2-5; possibly TRBD1 for D (6 bases). The CDR3 DNA follows: TGCGCCAGCTCTAGAGGACAGAACCAAGAGACCCAGTACTTC. It translates to CASSRGQNQETQYF. Combining the CDR3 with reference TRBV5-1 and TRBJ2-5 gives the whole variable domain KAGVTQTPRYLIKTRGQQVTLSCSPISGHRSVSWYQQTPGQGLQFLFEYFSETQRNKGNFPGRFSGRQFSNSRSEMNVSTLELGDSALYLCASSRGQNQETQYFGPGTRLLVL.